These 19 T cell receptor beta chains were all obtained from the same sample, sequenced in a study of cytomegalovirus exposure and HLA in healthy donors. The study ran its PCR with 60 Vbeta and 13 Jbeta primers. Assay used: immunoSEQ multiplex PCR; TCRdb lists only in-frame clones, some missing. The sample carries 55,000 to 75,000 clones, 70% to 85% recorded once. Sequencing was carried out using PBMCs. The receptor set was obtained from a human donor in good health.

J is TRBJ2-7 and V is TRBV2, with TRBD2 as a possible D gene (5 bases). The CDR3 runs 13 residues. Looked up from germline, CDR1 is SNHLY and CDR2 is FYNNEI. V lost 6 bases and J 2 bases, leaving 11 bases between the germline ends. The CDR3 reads CASRRRAAYEQYF. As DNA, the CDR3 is TGTGCCAGCAGGAGGCGGGCCGCCTACGAGCAGTACTTC.

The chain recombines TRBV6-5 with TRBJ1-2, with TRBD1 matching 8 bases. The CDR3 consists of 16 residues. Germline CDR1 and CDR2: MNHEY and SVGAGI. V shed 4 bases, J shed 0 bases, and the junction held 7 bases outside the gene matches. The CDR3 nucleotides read TGTGCCAGCAGTTCCTTTGGACAGGGATCTAACTATGGCTACACCTTC. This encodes CASSSFGQGSNYGYTF.

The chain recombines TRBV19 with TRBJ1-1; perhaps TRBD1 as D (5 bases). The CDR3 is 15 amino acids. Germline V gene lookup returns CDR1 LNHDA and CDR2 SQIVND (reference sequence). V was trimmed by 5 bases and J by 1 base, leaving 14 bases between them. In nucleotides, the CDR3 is TGTGCCAGTAGTCCTTCGGGACTCTCGAACACTGAAGCTTTCTTT. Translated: CASSPSGLSNTEAFF. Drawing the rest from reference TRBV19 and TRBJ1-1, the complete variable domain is DGGITQSPKYLFRKEGQNVTLSCEQNLNHDAMYWYRQDPGQGLRLIYYSQIVNDFQKGDIAEGYSVSREKKESFPLTVTSAQKNPTAFYLCASSPSGLSNTEAFFGQGTRLTVV.

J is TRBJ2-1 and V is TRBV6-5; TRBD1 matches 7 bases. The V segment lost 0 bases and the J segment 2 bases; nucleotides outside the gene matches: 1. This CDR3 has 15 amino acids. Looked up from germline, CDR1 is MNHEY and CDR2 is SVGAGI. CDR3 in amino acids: CASSYSGTAYNEQFF. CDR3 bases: TGTGCCAGCAGTTACTCGGGGACAGCCTACAATGAGCAGTTCTTC.

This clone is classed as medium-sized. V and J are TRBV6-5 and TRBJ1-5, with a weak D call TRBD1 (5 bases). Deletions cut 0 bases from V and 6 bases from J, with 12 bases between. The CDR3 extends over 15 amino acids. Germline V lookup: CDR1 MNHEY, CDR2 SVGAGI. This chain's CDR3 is CASSYSRGRGQPQHF. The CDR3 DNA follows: TGTGCCAGCAGTTACTCGCGGGGTAGGGGTCAGCCCCAGCATTTT.

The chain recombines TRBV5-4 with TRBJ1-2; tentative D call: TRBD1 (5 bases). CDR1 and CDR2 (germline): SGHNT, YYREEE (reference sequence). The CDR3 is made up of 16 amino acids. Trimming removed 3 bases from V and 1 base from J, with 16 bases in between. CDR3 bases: TGTGCCAGCAGCTCCGGGGGGATGATGATTAACTATGGCTACACCTTC. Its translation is CASSSGGMMINYGYTF.

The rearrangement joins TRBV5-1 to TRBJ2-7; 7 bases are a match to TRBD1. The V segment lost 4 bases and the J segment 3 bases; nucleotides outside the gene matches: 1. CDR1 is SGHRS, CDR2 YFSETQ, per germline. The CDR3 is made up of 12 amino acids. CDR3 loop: CASSRQGYEQYF. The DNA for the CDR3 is TGCGCCAGCAGCCGACAGGGCTACGAGCAGTACTTC.

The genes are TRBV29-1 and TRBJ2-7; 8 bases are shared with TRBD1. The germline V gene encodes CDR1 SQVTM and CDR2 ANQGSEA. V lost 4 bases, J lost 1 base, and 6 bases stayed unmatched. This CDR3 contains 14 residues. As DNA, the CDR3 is TGCAGCGTTGGGCCCGGGACAGGATCCTACGAGCAGTACTTC. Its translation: CSVGPGTGSYEQYF.

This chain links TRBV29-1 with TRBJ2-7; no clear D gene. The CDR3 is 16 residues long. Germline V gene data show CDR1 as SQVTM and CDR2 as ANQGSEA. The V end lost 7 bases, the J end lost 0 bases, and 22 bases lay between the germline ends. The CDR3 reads CSGIRRISQLSYEQYF. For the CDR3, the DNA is TGCAGCGGTATCCGGCGGATCTCTCAACTCTCCTACGAGCAGTACTTC.

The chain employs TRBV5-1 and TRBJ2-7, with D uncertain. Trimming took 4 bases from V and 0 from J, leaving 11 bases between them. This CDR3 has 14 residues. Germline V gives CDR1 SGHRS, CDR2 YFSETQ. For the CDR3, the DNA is TGCGCCAGCAGCCGCGCTAGAAGCTCCTACGAGCAGTACTTC. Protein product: CASSRARSSYEQYF.

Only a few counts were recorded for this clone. Here the CDR3 reads CASSMGFRGPTNQPQHF. As DNA, the CDR3 is TGTGCCAGTAGTATGGGTTTCAGGGGGCCAACAAATCAGCCCCAGCATTTT. V is TRBV19 and J is TRBJ1-5; 8 bases line up with TRBD1. Germline CDR1 and CDR2: LNHDA and SQIVND (reference sequence). J lost 4 bases, V lost 3 bases, and 11 bases had no gene match. The CDR3 runs 17 residues.

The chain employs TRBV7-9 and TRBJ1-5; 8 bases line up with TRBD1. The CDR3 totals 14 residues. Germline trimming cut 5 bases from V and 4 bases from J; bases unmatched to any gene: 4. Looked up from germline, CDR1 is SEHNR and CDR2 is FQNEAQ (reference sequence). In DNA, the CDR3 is TGTGCCAGCAGCCCCGGACAGGGAAATCAGCCCCAGCATTTT. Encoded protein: CASSPGQGNQPQHF.

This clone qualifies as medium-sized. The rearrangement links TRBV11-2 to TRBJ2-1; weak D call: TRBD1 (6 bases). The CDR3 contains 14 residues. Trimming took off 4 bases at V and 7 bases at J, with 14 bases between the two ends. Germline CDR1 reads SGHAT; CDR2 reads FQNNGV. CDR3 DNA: TGTGCCAGCAGCTATCCCGGGACATTGAATGAGCAGTTCTTC. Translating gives CASSYPGTLNEQFF. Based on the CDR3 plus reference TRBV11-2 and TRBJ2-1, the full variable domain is EAGVAQSPRYKIIEKRQSVAFWCNPISGHATLYWYQQILGQGPKLLIQFQNNGVVDDSQLPKDRFSAERLKGVDSTLKIQPAKLEDSAVYLCASSYPGTLNEQFFGPGTRLTVL.

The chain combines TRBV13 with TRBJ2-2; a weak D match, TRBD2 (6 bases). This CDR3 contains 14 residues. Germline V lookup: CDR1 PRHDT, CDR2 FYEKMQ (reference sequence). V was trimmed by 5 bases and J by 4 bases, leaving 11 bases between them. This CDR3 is CASSEEGLTGELFF. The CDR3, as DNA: TGTGCCAGCAGCGAGGAGGGCCTCACCGGGGAGCTGTTTTTT.

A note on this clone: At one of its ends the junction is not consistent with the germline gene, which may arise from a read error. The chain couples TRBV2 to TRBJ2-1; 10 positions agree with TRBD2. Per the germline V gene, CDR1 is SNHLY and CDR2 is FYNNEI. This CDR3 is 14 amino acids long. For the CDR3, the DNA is TGTGCCGGCAGCGGGAGGGCTAACTACAATGAGCAGTTCTTC. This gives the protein CAGSGRANYNEQFF.

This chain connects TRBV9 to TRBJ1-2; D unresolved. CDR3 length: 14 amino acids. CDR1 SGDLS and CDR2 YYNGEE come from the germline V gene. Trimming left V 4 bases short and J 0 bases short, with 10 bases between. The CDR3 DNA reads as TGTGCCAGCAGCATCAACACAGCTAACTATGGCTACACCTTC. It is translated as CASSINTANYGYTF.

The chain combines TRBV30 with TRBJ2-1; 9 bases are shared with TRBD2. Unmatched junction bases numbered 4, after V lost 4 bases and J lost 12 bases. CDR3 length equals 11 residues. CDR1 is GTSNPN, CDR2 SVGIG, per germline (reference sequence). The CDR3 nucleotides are TGTGCCTGGACCTTAGCGGGAGCGCAGTTCTTC. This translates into CAWTLAGAQFF.

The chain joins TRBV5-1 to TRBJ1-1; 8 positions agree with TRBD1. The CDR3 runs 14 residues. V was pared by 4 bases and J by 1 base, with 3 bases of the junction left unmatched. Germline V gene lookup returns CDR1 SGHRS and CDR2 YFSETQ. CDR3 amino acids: CASSVTGGNTEAFF. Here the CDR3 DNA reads TGCGCCAGCAGCGTAACAGGGGGGAACACTGAAGCTTTCTTT.

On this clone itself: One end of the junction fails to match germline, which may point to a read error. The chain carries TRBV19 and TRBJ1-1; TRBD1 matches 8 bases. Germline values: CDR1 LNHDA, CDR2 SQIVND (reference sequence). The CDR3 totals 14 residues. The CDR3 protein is CDSSFGQGNTEAFF. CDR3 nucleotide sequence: TGTGACAGTAGTTTCGGACAGGGGAACACTGAAGCTTTCTTT.